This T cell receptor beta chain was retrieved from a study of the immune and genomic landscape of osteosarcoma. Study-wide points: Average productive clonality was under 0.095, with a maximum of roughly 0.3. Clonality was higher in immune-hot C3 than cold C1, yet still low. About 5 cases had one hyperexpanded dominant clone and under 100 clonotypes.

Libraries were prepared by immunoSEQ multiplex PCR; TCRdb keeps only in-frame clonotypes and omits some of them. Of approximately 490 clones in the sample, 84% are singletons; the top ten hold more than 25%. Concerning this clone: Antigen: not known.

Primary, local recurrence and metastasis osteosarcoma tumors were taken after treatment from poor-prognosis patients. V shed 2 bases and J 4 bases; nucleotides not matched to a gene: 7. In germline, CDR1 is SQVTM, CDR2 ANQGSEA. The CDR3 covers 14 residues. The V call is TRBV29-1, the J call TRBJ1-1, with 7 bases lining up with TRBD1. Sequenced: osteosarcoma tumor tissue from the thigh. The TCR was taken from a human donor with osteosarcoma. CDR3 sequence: CSVERRGRGTEAFF. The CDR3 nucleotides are TGCAGCGTTGAAAGGAGGGGGCGGGGCACTGAAGCTTTCTTT.